This entry is about one T cell receptor beta chain. Trimming took off 2 bases at V and 8 bases at J, with 13 bases between the two ends. The CDR3 runs to 15 residues. The germline gives CDR1 SGHTA, CDR2 FQGTGA. This entry is derived from a study of T cell responses to AZD1222 COVID-19 vaccine. Data came from immunoSEQ multiplex PCR; TCRdb stores just in-frame clones and leaves some out. Among about 150,000 clones listed, around 90% were seen once. The sample consisted of peripheral blood, taken 28 days after the second AZD1222 dose. This chain joins TRBV7-3 and TRBJ1-6; no reliable D call. The sequence was obtained from an adult who received the AZD1222 COVID-19 vaccine. The CDR3 DNA follows: TGTGCCAGCAGCTTAGGCCCAGTTGGGGATTCACCCCTCCACTTT. This codes for CASSLGPVGDSPLHF. Supplemented by reference TRBV7-3 and TRBJ1-6, the full variable domain reads GAGVSQTPSNKVTEKGKYVELRCDPISGHTALYWYRQSLGQGPEFLIYFQGTGAADDSGLPNDRFFAVRPEGSVSTLKIQRTERGDSAVYLCASSLGPVGDSPLHFGNGTRLTVT.